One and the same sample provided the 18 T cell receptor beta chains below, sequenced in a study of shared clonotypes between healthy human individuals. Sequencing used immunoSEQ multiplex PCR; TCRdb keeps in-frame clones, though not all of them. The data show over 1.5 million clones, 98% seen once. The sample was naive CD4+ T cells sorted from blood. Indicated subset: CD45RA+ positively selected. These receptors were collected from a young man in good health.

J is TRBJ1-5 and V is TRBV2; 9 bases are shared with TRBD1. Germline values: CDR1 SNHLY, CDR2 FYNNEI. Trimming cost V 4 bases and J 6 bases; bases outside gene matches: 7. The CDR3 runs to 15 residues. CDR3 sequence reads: CASSGSGTGTQPQHF. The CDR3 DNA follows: TGTGCCAGCAGTGGTTCTGGGACAGGGACTCAGCCCCAGCATTTT.

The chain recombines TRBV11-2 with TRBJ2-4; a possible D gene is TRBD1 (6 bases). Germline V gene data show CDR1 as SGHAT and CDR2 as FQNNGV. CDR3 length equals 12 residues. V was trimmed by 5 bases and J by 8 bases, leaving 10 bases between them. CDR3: CASSPRGYIQYF. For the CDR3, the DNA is TGTGCCAGCAGCCCTAGGGGGTACATTCAGTACTTC.

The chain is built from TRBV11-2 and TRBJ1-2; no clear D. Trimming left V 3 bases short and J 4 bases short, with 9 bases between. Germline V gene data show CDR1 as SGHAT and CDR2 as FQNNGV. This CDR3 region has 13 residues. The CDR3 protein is CASSFERPYGYTF. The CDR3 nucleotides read TGTGCCAGCAGCTTTGAACGGCCCTATGGCTACACCTTC.

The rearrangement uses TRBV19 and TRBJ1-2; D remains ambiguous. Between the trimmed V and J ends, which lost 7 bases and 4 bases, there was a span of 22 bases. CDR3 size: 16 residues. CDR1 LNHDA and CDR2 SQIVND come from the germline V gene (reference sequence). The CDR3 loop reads CASTGRASTSSYGYTF. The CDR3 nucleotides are TGTGCCAGTACCGGCCGGGCCAGCACCTCTAGCTATGGCTACACCTTC.

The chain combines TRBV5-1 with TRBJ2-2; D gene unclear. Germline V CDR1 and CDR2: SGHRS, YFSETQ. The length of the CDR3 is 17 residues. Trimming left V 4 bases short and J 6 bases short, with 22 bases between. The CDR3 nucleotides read TGCGCCAGCAGCGATCGGGTCCCCGGGCCGCTGGCCGGGGAGCTGTTTTTT. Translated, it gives CASSDRVPGPLAGELFF.

Here the CDR3 DNA reads TGCAGCGTTGTTTATGCGGGAGGGCTGGCCGGGGAGCTGTTTTTT. Its translation: CSVVYAGGLAGELFF. The rearrangement links TRBV29-1 to TRBJ2-2; 9 nucleotides agree with TRBD2. Trimming removed 4 bases from V and 6 bases from J; junction bases left unmatched: 9. In germline, CDR1 is SQVTM, CDR2 ANQGSEA. There are 15 residues in the CDR3.

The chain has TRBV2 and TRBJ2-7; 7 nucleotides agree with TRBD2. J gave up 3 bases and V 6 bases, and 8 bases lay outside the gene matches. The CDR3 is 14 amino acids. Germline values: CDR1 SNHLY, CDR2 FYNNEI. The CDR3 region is CASSTSSGLYEQYF. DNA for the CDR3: TGTGCCAGCAGCACCTCTAGCGGACTCTACGAGCAGTACTTC.

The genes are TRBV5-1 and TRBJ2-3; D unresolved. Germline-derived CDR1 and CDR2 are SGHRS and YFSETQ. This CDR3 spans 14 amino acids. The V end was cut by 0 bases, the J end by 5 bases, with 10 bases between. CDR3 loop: CASSLDHGVDTQYF. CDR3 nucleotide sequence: TGCGCCAGCAGCTTGGATCACGGCGTAGATACGCAGTATTTT.

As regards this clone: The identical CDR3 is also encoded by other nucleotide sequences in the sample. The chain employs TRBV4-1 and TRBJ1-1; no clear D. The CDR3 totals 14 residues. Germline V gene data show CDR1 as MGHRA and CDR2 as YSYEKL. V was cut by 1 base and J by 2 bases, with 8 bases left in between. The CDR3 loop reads CASSQVGGNTEAFF. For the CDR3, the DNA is TGCGCCAGCAGCCAAGTAGGAGGAAACACTGAAGCTTTCTTT.

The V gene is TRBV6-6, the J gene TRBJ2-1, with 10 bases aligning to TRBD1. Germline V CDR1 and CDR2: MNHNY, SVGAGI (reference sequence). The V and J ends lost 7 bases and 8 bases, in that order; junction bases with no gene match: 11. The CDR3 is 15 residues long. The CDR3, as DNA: TGTGCCAGCATCCCCCGGGACAGGGGAGGAGATGAGCAGTTCTTC. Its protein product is CASIPRDRGGDEQFF.

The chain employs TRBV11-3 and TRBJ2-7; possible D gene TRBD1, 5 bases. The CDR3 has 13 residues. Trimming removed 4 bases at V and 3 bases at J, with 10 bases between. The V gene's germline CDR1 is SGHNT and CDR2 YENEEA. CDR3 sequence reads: CASSSGYGYEQYF. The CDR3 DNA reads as TGTGCCAGCAGCTCAGGGTATGGCTACGAGCAGTACTTC.

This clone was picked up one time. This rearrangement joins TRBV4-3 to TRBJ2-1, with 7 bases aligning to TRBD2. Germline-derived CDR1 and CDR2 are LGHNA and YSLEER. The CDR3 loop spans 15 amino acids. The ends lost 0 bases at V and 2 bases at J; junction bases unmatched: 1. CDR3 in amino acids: CASSQDGLAYNEQFF. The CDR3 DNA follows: TGCGCCAGCAGCCAAGATGGACTAGCCTACAATGAGCAGTTCTTC.

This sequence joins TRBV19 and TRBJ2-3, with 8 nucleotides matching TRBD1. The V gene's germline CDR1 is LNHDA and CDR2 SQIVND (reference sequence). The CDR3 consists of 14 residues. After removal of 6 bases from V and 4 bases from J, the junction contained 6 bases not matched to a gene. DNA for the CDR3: TGTGCCAGTAGCCGGACAGGGAGGTCAGATACGCAGTATTTT. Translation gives CASSRTGRSDTQYF.

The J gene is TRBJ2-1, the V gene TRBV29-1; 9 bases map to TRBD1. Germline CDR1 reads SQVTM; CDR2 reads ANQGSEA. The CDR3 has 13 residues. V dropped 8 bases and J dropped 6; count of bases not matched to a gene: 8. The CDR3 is CSHRDRVRNEQFF. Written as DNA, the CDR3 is TGCAGCCACCGGGACAGGGTGCGCAATGAGCAGTTCTTC.

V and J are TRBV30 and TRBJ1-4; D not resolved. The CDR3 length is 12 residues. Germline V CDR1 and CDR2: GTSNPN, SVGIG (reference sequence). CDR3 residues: CAAAPGGEKLFF. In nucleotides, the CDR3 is TGTGCAGCCGCGCCGGGCGGCGAAAAACTGTTTTTT.

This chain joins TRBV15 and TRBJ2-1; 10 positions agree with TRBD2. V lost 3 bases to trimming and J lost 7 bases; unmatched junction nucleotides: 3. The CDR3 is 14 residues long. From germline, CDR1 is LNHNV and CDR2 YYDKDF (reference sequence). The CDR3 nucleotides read TGTGCCACCAGCAGCCTAGCGGGAGTGAATGAGCAGTTCTTC. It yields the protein CATSSLAGVNEQFF.

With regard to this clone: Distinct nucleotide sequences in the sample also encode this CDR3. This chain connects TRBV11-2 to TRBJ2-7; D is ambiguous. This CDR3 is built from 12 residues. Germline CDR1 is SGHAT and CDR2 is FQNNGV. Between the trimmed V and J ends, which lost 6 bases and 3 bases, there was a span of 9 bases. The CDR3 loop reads CASSPTGYEQYF. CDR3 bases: TGTGCCAGCAGTCCGACGGGCTACGAGCAGTACTTC.

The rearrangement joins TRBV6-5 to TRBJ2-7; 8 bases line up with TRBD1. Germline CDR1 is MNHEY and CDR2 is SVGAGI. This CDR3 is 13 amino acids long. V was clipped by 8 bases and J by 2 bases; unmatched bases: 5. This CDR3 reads CASPGQGPYEQYF. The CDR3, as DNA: TGTGCCAGCCCCGGACAGGGACCCTACGAGCAGTACTTC.